These T cell receptor beta chains were read from a single sample in a study of T cell responses to AZD1222 COVID-19 vaccine. Produced via immunoSEQ multiplex PCR; TCRdb's table is partial and in-frame only. Here the sample spans about 85,000 clones, around 85% being singletons. The sequencing here drew on peripheral blood, taken on day 0 of AZD1222 vaccination. The receptor set was obtained from an adult in good health. CDR3s leave out the opening cysteine and the closing phenylalanine or tryptophan. The order of the fields is V gene, CDR3 protein.

V: TRBV7-2
CDR3: ASSLRAGGPVDTQY

V: TRBV19
CDR3: ASSEDRGAYEQY

V: TRBV7-8
CDR3: ASSLAQLASSYNEQF

V: TRBV6-5
CDR3: ASSYSPSGTYEQY

V: TRBV5-8
CDR3: ASSLMRGNYGYT

V: TRBV6-4
CDR3: ASSLENSPSYEQY

V: TRBV7-3
CDR3: ASSSPPDRMY

V: TRBV11-3
CDR3: ASSSSGRDTGELF

V: TRBV2
CDR3: ASSPRLNTEAF

V: TRBV28
CDR3: ASSLLRAGTDTQY

V: TRBV6-5
CDR3: ASSSGTGAGANVLT

V: TRBV5-1
CDR3: ASSKSGSSYNEQF

V: TRBV28
CDR3: ATMQQVGDQPQH